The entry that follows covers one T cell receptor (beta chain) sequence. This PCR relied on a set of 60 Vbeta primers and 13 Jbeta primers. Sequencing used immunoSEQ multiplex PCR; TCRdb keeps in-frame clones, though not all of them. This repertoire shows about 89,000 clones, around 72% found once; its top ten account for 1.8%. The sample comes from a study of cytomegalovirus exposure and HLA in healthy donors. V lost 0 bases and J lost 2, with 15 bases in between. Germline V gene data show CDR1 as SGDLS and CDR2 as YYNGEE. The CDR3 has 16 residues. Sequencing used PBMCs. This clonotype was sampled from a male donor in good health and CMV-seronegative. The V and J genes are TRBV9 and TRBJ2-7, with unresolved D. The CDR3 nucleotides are TGTGCCAGCAGCGTAGATAGTTCCCTGAGGCCCTACGAGCAGTACTTC. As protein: CASSVDSSLRPYEQYF.